What follows are 11 T cell receptor beta chains derived from one specimen sequenced in a study of shared clonotypes between healthy human individuals. Profiling relied on immunoSEQ multiplex PCR, and the TCRdb table lists in-frame clones only, not all of them. The profile shows about 2.1 million clones, just over 90% of them singletons. Terminally differentiated effector memory CD45RA+ cells were left out of the naive CD8 fraction, which was CD45RO-negative and positively selected for CCR7. Sample: naive CD8+ T cells from PBMCs. The receptor source for this set is a young man in good health. Some clones in this sample may be carry-over from other donors' samples.

The genes are TRBV7-9 and TRBJ2-1, with D possibly matching TRBD2 (6 bases). Trimming left V 1 base short and J 7 bases short, with 11 bases between. The germline CDR1 and CDR2 sequences are SEHNR and FQNEAQ (reference sequence). There are 14 residues in the CDR3. The CDR3 sequence: CASSLVEGWNEQFF. The CDR3 region has the DNA TGTGCCAGCAGCTTAGTGGAGGGTTGGAATGAGCAGTTCTTC.

V gene TRBV27 combines with J gene TRBJ1-2, with TRBD1 as a possible D gene (5 bases). This CDR3 comprises 14 residues. Trimming stripped 3 bases from V and 4 bases from J, with 12 bases between. The V gene's germline CDR1 is MNHEY and CDR2 SMNVEV (reference sequence). Written as DNA, the CDR3 is TGTGCCAGCAGTTTTATTGACAGTCCCTATGGCTACACCTTC. It codes for CASSFIDSPYGYTF.

This rearrangement joins TRBV11-2 to TRBJ2-4; perhaps TRBD1 as D (7 bases). The V end was cut by 0 bases, the J end by 1 base, with 13 bases between. The length of the CDR3 is 17 residues. The germline CDR1 and CDR2 sequences are SGHAT and FQNNGV. The CDR3 here is CASSLDGGGWAKNIQYF. Written as DNA, the CDR3 is TGTGCCAGCAGCTTAGATGGAGGGGGCTGGGCCAAAAACATTCAGTACTTC.

This chain links TRBV27 with TRBJ2-7; 10 positions agree with TRBD1. This CDR3 spans 15 amino acids. Unmatched junction bases numbered 5, after V lost 0 bases and J lost 6 bases. CDR1 is MNHEY, CDR2 SMNVEV, per germline (reference sequence). CDR3: CASSLSIGTGVEQYF. CDR3 bases: TGTGCCAGCAGTTTATCTATCGGGACAGGGGTCGAGCAGTACTTC.

The rearrangement joins TRBV4-3 to TRBJ2-1; 8 bases fit TRBD2. The CDR3 extends over 17 amino acids. The V gene's germline CDR1 is LGHNA and CDR2 YSLEER. Trimming removed 3 bases from V and 7 bases from J; junction bases left unmatched: 14. CDR3 bases: TGCGCCAGCAGCCAGAAAGGGGCGAGCGGGAGATATAATGAGCAGTTCTTC. Its translation is CASSQKGASGRYNEQFF.

The chain is built from TRBV7-6 and TRBJ2-4; no clear D. V was clipped by 5 bases and J by 6 bases, with 11 bases between them. Germline V gives CDR1 SGHVS, CDR2 FNYEAQ. The CDR3 covers 13 residues. The CDR3 sequence is CASSPLEGNIQYF. CDR3 nucleotides: TGTGCCAGCAGCCCTCTTGAAGGAAACATTCAGTACTTC.

The chain joins TRBV28 to TRBJ2-7; the D gene is possibly TRBD2 (5 bases). The CDR3 covers 16 residues. Germline CDR1 is MDHEN and CDR2 is SYDVKM. V was shortened by 7 bases and J by 4 bases, with 23 bases between the two germline ends. CDR3 sequence (DNA): TGTGCCAGCAATGGGAGACCTCGTGAGGGTCGTTACGAGCAGTACTTC. The encoded protein is CASNGRPREGRYEQYF.

A word on this clone: In the same sample, other DNA sequences code for this CDR3. The V and J genes are TRBV27 and TRBJ2-1, with 11 bases matching TRBD2. In germline, CDR1 is MNHEY, CDR2 SMNVEV (reference sequence). The trim removed 5 bases at V and 4 bases at J, leaving 4 bases unmatched. CDR3 length equals 15 residues. The CDR3 protein is CASSPRLAGYNEQFF. CDR3 DNA sequence: TGTGCCAGCAGTCCTAGACTAGCGGGATACAATGAGCAGTTCTTC.

The J gene is TRBJ2-2, the V gene TRBV5-5; D remains unclear. The CDR3 runs to 13 residues. From germline, CDR1 is SGHKS and CDR2 YYEKEE (reference sequence). V was shortened by 4 bases and J by 7 bases, with 11 bases between the two germline ends. The CDR3 coding sequence is TGTGCCAGCAGCGTCTTCTCCGTCGGGGAGCTGTTTTTT. Translated: CASSVFSVGELFF.

This clone was counted once. The chain employs TRBV5-5 and TRBJ1-4; TRBD1 aligns across 9 bases. In germline, CDR1 is SGHKS, CDR2 YYEKEE (reference sequence). Trimming took 3 bases from V and 4 from J; bases not matched to a gene: 4. The CDR3 covers 15 residues. The CDR3 reads CASSSQGADNEKLFF. CDR3 DNA sequence: TGTGCCAGCAGCTCACAGGGGGCGGATAATGAAAAACTGTTTTTT. Complete variable domain (other parts from reference TRBV5-5 and TRBJ1-4): DAGVTQSPTHLIKTRGQQVTLRCSPISGHKSVSWYQQVLGQGPQFIFQYYEKEERGRGNFPDRFSARQFPNYSSELNVNALLLGDSALYLCASSSQGADNEKLFFGSGTQLSVL.

The DNA of the CDR3 is TGTGCCAGCAGTTACTTACGGGAAAAAAGTGAAAAACTGTTTTTT. It encodes CASSYLREKSEKLFF. The chain links TRBV28 to TRBJ1-4, with D unresolved. Germline lookup yields CDR1 MDHEN and CDR2 SYDVKM. V was shortened by 4 bases and J by 7 bases, with 16 bases between the two germline ends. The CDR3 contains 15 residues.